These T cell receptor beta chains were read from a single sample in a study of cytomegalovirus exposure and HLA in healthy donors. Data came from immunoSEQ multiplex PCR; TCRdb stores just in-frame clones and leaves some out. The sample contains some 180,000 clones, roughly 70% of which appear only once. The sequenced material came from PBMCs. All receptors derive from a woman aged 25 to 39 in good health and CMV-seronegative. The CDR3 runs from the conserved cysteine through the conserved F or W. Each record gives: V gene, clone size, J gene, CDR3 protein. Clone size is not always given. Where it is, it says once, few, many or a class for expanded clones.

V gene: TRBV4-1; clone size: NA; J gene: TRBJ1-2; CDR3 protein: CASSQLPGDNYGYTF
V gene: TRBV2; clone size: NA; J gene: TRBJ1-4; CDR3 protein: CASSAAGRGEKLFF
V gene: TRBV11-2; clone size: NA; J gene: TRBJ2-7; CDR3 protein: CASSYYISAYEQYF
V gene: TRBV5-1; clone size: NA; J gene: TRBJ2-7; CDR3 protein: CASSGHRDRGPYEQYF
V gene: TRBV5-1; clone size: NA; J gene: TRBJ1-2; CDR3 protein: CASSLGSGHYGYTF
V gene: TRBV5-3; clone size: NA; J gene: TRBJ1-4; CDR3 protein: CARGAGEGTNEKLFF
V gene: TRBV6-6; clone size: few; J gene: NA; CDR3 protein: CASSYVAGISYEQYF
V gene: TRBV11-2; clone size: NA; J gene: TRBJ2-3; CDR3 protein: CASRGAVRDRSSADTQYF
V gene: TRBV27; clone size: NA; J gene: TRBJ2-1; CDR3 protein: CASSSTGTSGHNEQFF
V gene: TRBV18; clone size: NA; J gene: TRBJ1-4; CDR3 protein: CASSPQGATNEKLFF
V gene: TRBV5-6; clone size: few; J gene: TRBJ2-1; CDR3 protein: CASNTQGARSYNEQFF
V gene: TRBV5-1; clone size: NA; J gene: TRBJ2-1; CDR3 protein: CASSYPGGNSYNEQFF
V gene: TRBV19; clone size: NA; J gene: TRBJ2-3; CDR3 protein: CASGVGTQYF
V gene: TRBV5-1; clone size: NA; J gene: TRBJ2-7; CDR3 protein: CASSPSGSGHSSYEQYF
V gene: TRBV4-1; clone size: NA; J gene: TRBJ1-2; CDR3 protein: CASSPQGSYGYTF
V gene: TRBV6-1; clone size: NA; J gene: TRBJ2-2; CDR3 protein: CASSELAGTGELFF